The 20 T cell receptor beta chains below were found in one sample sequenced in a study of vaccination effects on CD4 cells after COVID-19. Antigen-specific CD4+ T cells were expanded with viral peptide pools in the ViraFEST assay before sequencing. Culture lasted about ten days before CD4+ T cell isolation. Infection dated between March and December 2020, before the Alpha, Beta and Delta variants reached the United States. Assay used: immunoSEQ multiplex PCR; TCRdb lists only in-frame clones, some missing. The sample records around 75,000 clones, around 70% being singletons. The antigens for these receptors are not known. Sequencing used CD4+ T cells from PBMCs cultured with HIV peptides, obtained before COVID-19 vaccination. Subset of the sample: HIV-1 Nef peptide pool negative control/reference culture. The receptors derive from a human donor who had a prior SARS-CoV-2 infection.

The V and J genes are TRBV5-6 and TRBJ1-4, with a possible D match to TRBD1 (6 bases). V was pared by 2 bases and J by 5 bases, with 7 bases between. The CDR3 contains 13 residues. Germline loops: CDR1 SGHDT, CDR2 YYEEEE. The CDR3 sequence: CASSLGQNEKLFF. CDR3 in DNA: TGTGCCAGCAGCTTAGGACAGAATGAAAAACTGTTTTTT.

This chain uses TRBV7-2 with TRBJ2-7; no reliable D call. From germline, CDR1 is SGHTA and CDR2 FQGNSA. The ends were cut back, 1 base at V and 0 bases at J, with 4 bases in the middle. This CDR3 comprises 13 residues. The CDR3 region has the DNA TGTGCCAGCAGCTTAGGTAACTCCTACGAGCAGTACTTC. Residues: CASSLGNSYEQYF.

J is TRBJ1-4 and V is TRBV5-1; D unclear. The germline V gene has CDR1 SGHRS and CDR2 YFSETQ. The V end was cut by 0 bases, the J end by 7 bases, with 7 bases between. The CDR3 loop spans 13 amino acids. CDR3 loop: CASSLANGEKLFF. In DNA, the CDR3 is TGCGCCAGCAGCTTGGCCAATGGTGAAAAACTGTTTTTT. Looking up the rest from reference TRBV5-1 and TRBJ1-4 gives the full variable domain: KAGVTQTPRYLIKTRGQQVTLSCSPISGHRSVSWYQQTPGQGLQFLFEYFSETQRNKGNFPGRFSGRQFSNSRSEMNVSTLELGDSALYLCASSLANGEKLFFGSGTQLSVL.

This sequence joins TRBV6-4 and TRBJ2-3; 11 positions agree with TRBD1. This CDR3 comprises 14 residues. The V segment lost 5 bases and the J segment 4 bases; nucleotides outside the gene matches: 2. Germline loops: CDR1 MRHNA, CDR2 SNTAGT. The CDR3 DNA sequence: TGTGCCAGCAGTCGGGACAGGGGGTCAGATACGCAGTATTTT. It translates to CASSRDRGSDTQYF.

The V gene is TRBV5-1, the J gene TRBJ1-2; 8 nucleotides align to TRBD1. Trimming at V came to 2 bases and at J to 4 bases, leaving 4 bases not matched to a gene. This CDR3 region has 14 residues. Germline values: CDR1 SGHRS, CDR2 YFSETQ. As DNA, the CDR3 is TGCGCCAGCAGCTTCGGGACAGGCGGCTATGGCTACACCTTC. Translated, it gives CASSFGTGGYGYTF.

The V call is TRBV3-1 (or the pseudogene TRBV3-2), the J call TRBJ1-5, with TRBD1 matching 9 bases. The CDR3 loop spans 14 amino acids. V gave up 4 bases and J gave up 6 bases; unmatched junction bases: 4. Germline lookup yields CDR1 LGHDT and CDR2 YNNKEL (reference sequence). In DNA, the CDR3 is TGTGCCAGCAGCCTAGGGACAGGGACTCAGCCCCAGCATTTT. This sequence encodes CASSLGTGTQPQHF.

The chain combines TRBV25-1 with TRBJ2-2, with 7 bases fitting TRBD2. In germline, CDR1 is MGHDK, CDR2 SYGVNS. The J segment lost 5 bases and the V segment lost 6 bases, leaving 12 bases of the junction unmatched. The CDR3 contains 16 residues. CDR3: CASSQRGSGPTGELFF. DNA for the CDR3: TGTGCCAGCAGCCAGCGGGGCTCGGGGCCTACCGGGGAGCTGTTTTTT.

The gene calls are TRBV5-1 and TRBJ2-3; 7 nucleotides agree with TRBD2. The CDR3 extends over 16 amino acids. V lost 2 bases, J lost 6 bases, and 12 bases stayed unmatched. CDR1 is SGHRS, CDR2 YFSETQ, per germline. The CDR3 nucleotides read TGCGCCAGCAGCTTTGGGGCGGGAGACCGTCGGGATACGCAGTATTTT. This gives the protein CASSFGAGDRRDTQYF.

The chain is built from TRBV5-1 and TRBJ2-1, with 9 bases identical to TRBD2. V lost 5 bases, J lost 12 bases, and 12 bases stayed unmatched. Germline V gene data show CDR1 as SGHRS and CDR2 as YFSETQ. The CDR3 sequence is 14 residues long. The CDR3 sequence: CASSAGGPRGLQFF. Here the CDR3 DNA reads TGCGCCAGCAGTGCGGGAGGGCCCCGCGGGTTGCAGTTCTTC.

To note about this clone: Other DNA sequences within the sample encode an identical CDR3. The chain uses TRBV4-1 and TRBJ1-2; TRBD1 matches at 9 bases. Germline trimming cut 0 bases from V and 4 bases from J; bases unmatched to any gene: 3. Germline V lookup: CDR1 MGHRA, CDR2 YSYEKL. The CDR3 has 15 amino acids. In DNA, the CDR3 is TGCGCCAGCAGCCAAGAGGACAGGGGAGGCTATGGCTACACCTTC. This sequence encodes CASSQEDRGGYGYTF.

The V and J genes are TRBV6-2 or TRBV6-3 and TRBJ2-7; D is undetermined. V lost 3 bases to trimming and J lost 5 bases, with 11 bases between them. Germline V gene lookup returns CDR1 MNHEY and CDR2 SVGEGT. The CDR3 is 13 amino acids. As DNA, the CDR3 is TGTGCCAGCAGTTATAGGCGGTTCAACGAGCAGTACTTC. Its protein is CASSYRRFNEQYF.

J is TRBJ1-1 and V is TRBV2; no clear D gene. This CDR3 is 13 amino acids long. The germline V gene has CDR1 SNHLY and CDR2 FYNNEI. Trimming took off 6 bases at V and 8 bases at J, with 16 bases between the two ends. In DNA form, the CDR3 reads TGTGCCAGCAGGACCCCCAGAACTGCAGAAGCTTTCTTT. Protein: CASRTPRTAEAFF. Supplemented by reference TRBV2 and TRBJ1-1, the full variable domain reads EPEVTQTPSHQVTQMGQEVILRCVPISNHLYFYWYRQILGQKVEFLVSFYNNEISEKSEIFDDQFSVERPDGSNFTLKIRSTKLEDSAMYFCASRTPRTAEAFFGQGTRLTVV.

The chain has TRBV9 and TRBJ1-5; possibly TRBD1 for D (5 bases). CDR3 length: 14 amino acids. Per the germline V gene, CDR1 is SGDLS and CDR2 is YYNGEE. Trimming cost V 0 bases and J 9 bases, with 13 bases left between them. The CDR3 loop reads CASSVGGASGPQHF. As DNA, the CDR3 is TGTGCCAGCAGCGTAGGTGGGGCTTCTGGGCCCCAGCATTTT.

This chain joins TRBV2 and TRBJ2-1; tentatively, D is TRBD1 or TRBD2 (6 bases each). Trimming shortened V by 8 bases and J by 7 bases, and 18 bases separated the two germline ends. The CDR3 contains 14 residues. Germline CDR1 SNHLY, CDR2 FYNNEI. CDR3 coding DNA: TGTGCCAGCGGTAGAGCAGGGGCGGGGAATGAGCAGTTCTTC. Translated: CASGRAGAGNEQFF.

The sample holds a few counts of this clone. The chain recombines TRBV30 with TRBJ1-6; 9 bases are a match to TRBD1. CDR1 GTSNPN and CDR2 SVGIG come from the germline V gene (reference sequence). The CDR3 length is 17 residues. J gave up 3 bases and V 0 bases, and 6 bases lay outside the gene matches. In DNA, the CDR3 is TGTGCCTGGAGTGTACTGGACAGGGGAAACTATAATTCACCCCTCCACTTT. This translates into CAWSVLDRGNYNSPLHF. The complete variable domain, with remaining parts taken from reference TRBV30 and TRBJ1-6, reads SQTIHQWPATLVQPVGSPLSLECTVEGTSNPNLYWYRQAAGRGLQLLFYSVGIGQISSEVPQNLSASRPQDRQFILSSKKLLLSDSGFYLCAWSVLDRGNYNSPLHFGNGTRLTVT.

The V gene is TRBV27, the J gene TRBJ1-6, with 10 positions matching TRBD1. V shed 7 bases, J shed 7 bases, and the junction held 4 bases outside the gene matches. The CDR3 totals 14 residues. CDR1 is MNHEY, CDR2 SMNVEV, per germline (reference sequence). CDR3 nucleotides: TGTGCCAGCAACCCGGGACAGGGGAATTCACCCCTCCACTTT. Translation gives CASNPGQGNSPLHF.

CDR3 sequence: CASSPSHNQPQHF. DNA of the CDR3: TGTGCCAGCAGCCCCAGTCACAATCAGCCCCAGCATTTT. V is TRBV27 and J is TRBJ1-5; D gene unclear. V lost 6 bases, J lost 3 bases, and 9 bases lay in between. CDR1 MNHEY and CDR2 SMNVEV come from the germline V gene (reference sequence). The CDR3 is made up of 13 amino acids.

The chain carries TRBV5-8 and TRBJ2-7; D unresolved. CDR1 SGHTS and CDR2 YDEGEE come from the germline V gene. The ends were cut back, 4 bases at V and 2 bases at J, with 10 bases in the middle. CDR3 length: 13 amino acids. CDR3 DNA: TGTGCCAGCAGCCGCGACAAGCCCTACGAGCAGTACTTC. It specifies CASSRDKPYEQYF.

This clone was seen once. This chain uses TRBV9 with TRBJ2-7; 7 bases agree with TRBD1. Germline-derived CDR1 and CDR2 are SGDLS and YYNGEE. With 4 bases clipped from V and 0 bases from J, the junction kept 7 bases outside the gene matches. This CDR3 spans 15 amino acids. The CDR3 loop is CASSLRTGSSYEQYF. The CDR3 DNA reads as TGTGCCAGCAGCTTACGGACAGGTAGCTCCTACGAGCAGTACTTC.

The rearrangement joins TRBV4-2 to TRBJ2-3, with a possible D match to TRBD2 (5 bases). The CDR3 covers 14 residues. Trimming shortened V by 0 bases and J by 4 bases, and 8 bases separated the two germline ends. CDR1 is LGHNA and CDR2 is YNFKEQ in the germline V gene. The CDR3 DNA reads as TGTGCCAGCAGCCAAGAAGGGCGGGCAGATACGCAGTATTTT. As protein: CASSQEGRADTQYF.